The entry below gives a single T cell receptor beta chain sequence along with its context. The antigen is undetermined. The PCR employed 60 Vbeta primers together with 13 Jbeta primers. Here immunoSEQ multiplex PCR was the method, and the copy in TCRdb shows in-frame clones only, minus some. This sample has around 140,000 clones, with roughly 80% found just once. V lost 3 bases, J lost 4 bases, and 12 bases lay in between. This CDR3 contains 14 residues. CDR1 and CDR2 (germline): MNHNS, SASEGT. This sample was taken from a study of cytomegalovirus exposure and HLA in healthy donors. Overall study results and limits: Solely CMV serostatus was available to characterize immune exposure. Later, TCR association rates were found to vary by HLA locus, highest for DRB1 and lowest for HLA-C. The investigators catalogued 150 to 200 TCR beta chains as cytomegalovirus-associated.

Material: PBMCs. The clonotype was recovered from a woman between 45 and 65 years old in good health and CMV-seropositive. The rearrangement uses TRBV6-1 and TRBJ1-2; TRBD1 is a possible D gene (6 bases). The CDR3 here is CASSDGGQSYGYTF. The DNA of the CDR3 is TGTGCCAGCAGTGACGGGGGGCAAAGCTATGGCTACACCTTC.